The sequence of this TCR beta chain was determined in a study of STAT5B mutations in CD4+ large granular lymphocyte leukemia. The CDR3 runs to 13 residues. Germline V gene data show CDR1 as SGHTA and CDR2 as FQGTGA. Trimming took 1 base from V and 8 from J, leaving 11 bases between them. Method: immunoSEQ multiplex PCR; TCRdb's copy keeps in-frame clones and lacks some. The table records 30,000 to 40,000 clones, 65% to 90% of them present only once. The receptor's source is a human donor in good health. This chain joins TRBV7-3 and TRBJ1-1; D is ambiguous. The sequencing sample was made of CD4+ T cells from blood buffy coats. The CDR3 coding sequence is TGTGCCAGCAGCTTAATGGTGGGAGGAGAAGCTTTCTTT. It is translated as CASSLMVGGEAFF. Using reference TRBV7-3 and TRBJ1-1 for the parts outside the CDR3, the full variable domain is GAGVSQTPSNKVTEKGKYVELRCDPISGHTALYWYRQSLGQGPEFLIYFQGTGAADDSGLPNDRFFAVRPEGSVSTLKIQRTERGDSAVYLCASSLMVGGEAFFGQGTRLTVV.